Listed here are 23 T cell receptor beta chains from one sample, sequenced in a study of blood T cell repertoires in COVID-19. Using immunoSEQ multiplex PCR, the repertoire was profiled, and TCRdb retains in-frame clones only, with some absent. The sample contains approximately 400,000 clones, under 85% of which appear only once. The sequencing sample was made of PBMCs or T cells enriched from blood (not recorded which). The origin of the receptors is a woman between 45 and 65 years old who had recovered from COVID-19.

The gene calls are TRBV30 and TRBJ2-2; TRBD1 aligns across 7 bases. This CDR3 has 15 amino acids. With V trimmed by 3 bases and J by 5 bases, 9 bases remained unmatched. Germline V gives CDR1 GTSNPN, CDR2 SVGIG (reference sequence). The CDR3 DNA reads as TGTGCCTGGAGCCCGACAGGGCTCGTTACCGGGGAGCTGTTTTTT. Translating it yields CAWSPTGLVTGELFF.

For this clone: This sample includes further DNA sequences coding for the same CDR3. The chain is built from TRBV5-1 and TRBJ1-1; D is possibly TRBD1 (5 bases). There are 14 residues in the CDR3. Trimming took off 0 bases at V and 4 bases at J, with 10 bases between the two ends. The germline CDR1 and CDR2 sequences are SGHRS and YFSETQ. The CDR3 DNA follows: TGCGCCAGCAGCTTGGCCCAGGGAAGCACTGAAGCTTTCTTT. Protein sequence: CASSLAQGSTEAFF.

The rearrangement links TRBV30 to TRBJ1-2; 7 positions match TRBD1. This CDR3 contains 13 residues. Trimming at V came to 1 base and at J to 7 bases, leaving 6 bases not matched to a gene. Germline V gene lookup returns CDR1 GTSNPN and CDR2 SVGIG (reference sequence). The CDR3: CAWSAGGGSGYTF. The DNA of the CDR3 is TGTGCCTGGAGTGCAGGGGGAGGTAGTGGCTACACCTTC.

This chain joins TRBV19 and TRBJ1-1; D unclear. V gave up 3 bases and J gave up 6 bases, with 11 bases separating them. This CDR3 is 13 amino acids long. CDR1 is LNHDA, CDR2 SQIVND, per germline (reference sequence). The CDR3 here is CASSITVRSEAFF. CDR3 nucleotides: TGTGCCAGTAGTATTACGGTGAGATCTGAAGCTTTCTTT. Complete variable domain (other parts from reference TRBV19 and TRBJ1-1): DGGITQSPKYLFRKEGQNVTLSCEQNLNHDAMYWYRQDPGQGLRLIYYSQIVNDFQKGDIAEGYSVSREKKESFPLTVTSAQKNPTAFYLCASSITVRSEAFFGQGTRLTVV.

This clone was detected a few times. The chain is built from TRBV27 and TRBJ1-2, with 10 bases identical to TRBD1. In germline, CDR1 is MNHEY, CDR2 SMNVEV (reference sequence). The CDR3 is 14 amino acids. V trimming: 7 bases; J trimming: 7 bases; junction bases outside the gene matches: 9. The CDR3 loop reads CASTPDRGSGGYTF. The CDR3, as DNA: TGTGCCAGCACCCCGGACAGGGGGTCGGGTGGCTACACCTTC.

The chain uses TRBV19 and TRBJ1-6; TRBD1 aligns across 7 bases. The V gene end was trimmed by 7 bases and the J gene end by 5 bases; junction bases not matched to a gene: 2. The CDR3 length is 13 residues. Germline values: CDR1 LNHDA, CDR2 SQIVND (reference sequence). The DNA of the CDR3 is TGTGCCAGTAAGGACAGGAATAATTCACCCCTCCACTTT. It encodes CASKDRNNSPLHF. The complete variable domain, with remaining parts taken from reference TRBV19 and TRBJ1-6, reads DGGITQSPKYLFRKEGQNVTLSCEQNLNHDAMYWYRQDPGQGLRLIYYSQIVNDFQKGDIAEGYSVSREKKESFPLTVTSAQKNPTAFYLCASKDRNNSPLHFGNGTRLTVT.

The chain is built from TRBV4-1 and TRBJ1-2; TRBD1 might be the D (6 bases). CDR1 MGHRA and CDR2 YSYEKL come from the germline V gene. V gave up 5 bases and J gave up 4 bases, with 11 bases separating them. The length of the CDR3 is 13 residues. The DNA of the CDR3 is TGCGCCAGCAGCTTCCAGGACAGCTATGGCTACACCTTC. It codes for CASSFQDSYGYTF.

In DNA, the CDR3 is TGTGCCAGTAGTATAGACAGGACTAGCGGAACCTACGAGCAGTACTTC. This codes for CASSIDRTSGTYEQYF. V usage is TRBV19 and J usage is TRBJ2-7, with 10 bases fitting TRBD2. This CDR3 region has 16 residues. V was pared by 0 bases and J by 2 bases, with 4 bases of the junction left unmatched. Germline V lookup: CDR1 LNHDA, CDR2 SQIVND (reference sequence).

The chain carries TRBV18 and TRBJ2-2, with 8 bases identical to TRBD1. The ends lost 3 bases at V and 3 bases at J; junction bases unmatched: 3. CDR1 and CDR2 (germline): KGHSH, LQKENI. This CDR3 spans 15 amino acids. CDR3 DNA: TGTGCCAGCTCACCCTCGACAGGGGACACCGGGGAGCTGTTTTTT. The encoded protein is CASSPSTGDTGELFF. Variable domain in full (rest from reference TRBV18 and TRBJ2-2): NAGVMQNPRHLVRRRGQEARLRCSPMKGHSHVYWYRQLPEEGLKFMVYLQKENIIDESGMPKERFSAEFPKEGPSILRIQQVVRGDSAAYFCASSPSTGDTGELFFGEGSRLTVL.

This clone occurred a few times. V is TRBV7-2 and J is TRBJ1-5; D is unresolved. CDR3 size: 13 residues. Germline loops: CDR1 SGHTA, CDR2 FQGNSA. Trimming took off 5 bases at V and 5 bases at J, with 10 bases between the two ends. CDR3 amino acids: CASSVIRDQPQHF. The DNA for the CDR3 is TGTGCCAGCAGCGTTATACGGGATCAGCCCCAGCATTTT.

The rearrangement joins TRBV5-1 to TRBJ2-5; D call uncertain. Trimming cost V 2 bases and J 2 bases, with 7 bases left between them. Germline V lookup: CDR1 SGHRS, CDR2 YFSETQ. The CDR3 is made up of 13 amino acids. The CDR3: CASSLTVQETQYF. CDR3 nucleotide sequence: TGCGCCAGCAGCTTAACAGTTCAAGAGACCCAGTACTTC.

V gene TRBV30 combines with J gene TRBJ1-2; tentatively, D is TRBD1 (6 bases). CDR1 is GTSNPN, CDR2 SVGIG, per germline (reference sequence). This CDR3 spans 14 amino acids. Trimming pared 3 bases from V and 4 bases from J, leaving 15 bases between. CDR3 coding DNA: TGTGCCTGGAGACTTACAGGGACGTTCTATGGCTACACCTTC. Encoded protein: CAWRLTGTFYGYTF.

The rearrangement joins TRBV21-1 to TRBJ1-2; the D call TRBD1 from the table was never checked on the DNA. TRBV21-1 is marked as a pseudogene. CDR3 length equals 16 residues. The CDR3 region is CASSKDGTSTTYGYTF. The CDR3 region has the DNA TGTGCCAGCAGCAAAGACGGGACAAGCACTACCTATGGCTACACCTTC.

The rearrangement joins TRBV5-1 to TRBJ1-1; TRBD1 aligns across 8 bases. Trimming cost V 0 bases and J 2 bases; bases outside gene matches: 3. CDR3 length: 15 amino acids. Per germline, CDR1 SGHRS and CDR2 YFSETQ. The CDR3: CASSLGQGFNTEAFF. As DNA, the CDR3 is TGCGCCAGCAGCTTGGGACAGGGGTTCAACACTGAAGCTTTCTTT.

The rearrangement links TRBV6-5 to TRBJ1-4; 8 bases fit TRBD1. V lost 6 bases and J lost 5; bases outside the gene matches: 2. This CDR3 is 13 amino acids long. CDR1 MNHEY and CDR2 SVGAGI come from the germline V gene. CDR3 residues: CASRRQGNEKLFF. CDR3 DNA: TGTGCCAGCAGGCGACAGGGGAATGAAAAACTGTTTTTT.

This chain links TRBV6-5 with TRBJ2-2; 8 nucleotides line up with TRBD2. The CDR3 is 13 amino acids. Germline trimming cut 6 bases from V and 6 bases from J; bases unmatched to any gene: 3. Germline assignment: CDR1 MNHEY and CDR2 SVGAGI. The CDR3 DNA sequence: TGTGCCAGCAGATTAGCGGGGTCCGGGGAGCTGTTTTTT. Its translation: CASRLAGSGELFF.

As DNA, the CDR3 is TGCGCCAGCAGCTCCATCACAGGCTTCCCTTCCTACGAGCAGTACTTC. Its translation: CASSSITGFPSYEQYF. The chain has TRBV5-1 and TRBJ2-7; D is possibly TRBD1 (5 bases). V was trimmed by 3 bases and J by 1 base, leaving 17 bases between them. CDR3 length: 16 amino acids. Germline CDR1 and CDR2: SGHRS and YFSETQ. The full variable domain, its missing parts supplied by reference TRBV5-1 and TRBJ2-7, is KAGVTQTPRYLIKTRGQQVTLSCSPISGHRSVSWYQQTPGQGLQFLFEYFSETQRNKGNFPGRFSGRQFSNSRSEMNVSTLELGDSALYLCASSSITGFPSYEQYFGPGTRLTVT.

The CDR3 sequence: CASSRGGSTQYF. CDR3 sequence (DNA): TGTGCCAGCAGTAGGGGAGGGAGTACGCAGTATTTT. This chain uses TRBV11-3 with TRBJ2-3; TRBD2 matches 7 bases. The V gene end was trimmed by 6 bases and the J gene end by 8 bases; junction bases not matched to a gene: 5. CDR3 length equals 12 residues. Germline loops: CDR1 SGHNT, CDR2 YENEEA.

This clone was seen a single time. Mismatch with germline at one junction end may stem from a read error. The genes are TRBV7-7 and TRBJ2-1; TRBD2 might be the D (6 bases). The CDR3 has 16 amino acids. From germline, CDR1 is SSHAT and CDR2 FNYEAQ (reference sequence). In DNA form, the CDR3 reads TGTGCTAGCAGCGTTAGCGGACCTAGCTCCTACAATGAGCAGTTCTTC. This translates into CASSVSGPSSYNEQFF.

The rearrangement uses TRBV5-4 and TRBJ2-6; tentative D call: TRBD2 (5 bases). The CDR3 loop spans 13 amino acids. Germline CDR1 and CDR2: SGHNT and YYREEE (reference sequence). Trimming removed 10 bases from V and 3 bases from J, with 11 bases in between. The CDR3 DNA is TGTGCCGGCGGTGAGGGTGGGGCCAACGTCCTGACTTTC. Translated, it gives CAGGEGGANVLTF.

The chain combines TRBV19 with TRBJ1-2; 8 bases fit TRBD1. The germline CDR1 and CDR2 sequences are LNHDA and SQIVND (reference sequence). Trimming at V came to 6 bases and at J to 6 bases, leaving 6 bases not matched to a gene. The CDR3 runs to 13 residues. CDR3 region: CASRLTGGDGYTF. DNA for the CDR3: TGTGCCAGTAGACTAACAGGGGGGGATGGCTACACCTTC.

The count of this clone is one. The DNA of the CDR3 is TGTGCCAGCAGTGCGCAGGGTGACTATGGCTACACCTTC. It is translated as CASSAQGDYGYTF. The chain has TRBV2 and TRBJ1-2; D perhaps matches TRBD1 (5 bases). Trimming took 4 bases from V and 3 from J, leaving 9 bases between them. The CDR3 spans 13 residues. Germline lookup yields CDR1 SNHLY and CDR2 FYNNEI.

The V and J genes are TRBV18 and TRBJ1-1, with D unresolved. Germline lookup yields CDR1 KGHSH and CDR2 LQKENI. This CDR3 contains 15 residues. The V and J ends lost 3 bases and 1 base respectively, with 12 bases between them. The CDR3 region is CASSPQQISNTEAFF. DNA for the CDR3: TGTGCCAGCTCACCGCAACAGATTTCGAACACTGAAGCTTTCTTT.